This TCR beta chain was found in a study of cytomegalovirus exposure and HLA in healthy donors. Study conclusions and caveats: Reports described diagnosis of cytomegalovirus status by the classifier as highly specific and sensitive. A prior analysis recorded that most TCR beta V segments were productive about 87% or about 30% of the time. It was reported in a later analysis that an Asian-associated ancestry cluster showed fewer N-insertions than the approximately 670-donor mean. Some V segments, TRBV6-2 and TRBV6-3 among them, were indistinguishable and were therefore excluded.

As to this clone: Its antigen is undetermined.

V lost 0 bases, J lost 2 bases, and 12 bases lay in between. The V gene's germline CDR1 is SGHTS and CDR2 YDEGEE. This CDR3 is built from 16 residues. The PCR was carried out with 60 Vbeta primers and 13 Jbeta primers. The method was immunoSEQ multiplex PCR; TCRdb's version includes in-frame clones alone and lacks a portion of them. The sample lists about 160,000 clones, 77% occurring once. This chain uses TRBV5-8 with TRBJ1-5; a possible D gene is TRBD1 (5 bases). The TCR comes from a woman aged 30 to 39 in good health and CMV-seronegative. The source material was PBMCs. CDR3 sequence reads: CASSLAAGVGNQPQHF. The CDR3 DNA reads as TGTGCCAGCAGCTTGGCAGCGGGGGTAGGCAATCAGCCCCAGCATTTT.